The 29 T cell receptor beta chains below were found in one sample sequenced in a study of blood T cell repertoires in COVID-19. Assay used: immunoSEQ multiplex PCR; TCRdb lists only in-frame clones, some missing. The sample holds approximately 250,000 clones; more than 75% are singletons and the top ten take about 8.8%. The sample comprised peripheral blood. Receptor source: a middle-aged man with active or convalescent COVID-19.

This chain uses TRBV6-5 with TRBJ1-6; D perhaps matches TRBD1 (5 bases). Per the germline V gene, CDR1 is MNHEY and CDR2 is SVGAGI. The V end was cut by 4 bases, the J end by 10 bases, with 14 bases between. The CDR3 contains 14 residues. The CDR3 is CASSSPRTSSPLHF. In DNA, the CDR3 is TGTGCCAGCAGTTCCCCCCGGACATCCTCACCCCTCCACTTT.

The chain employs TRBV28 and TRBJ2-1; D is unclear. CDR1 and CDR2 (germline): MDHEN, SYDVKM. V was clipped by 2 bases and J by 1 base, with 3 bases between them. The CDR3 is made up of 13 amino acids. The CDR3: CASSLESYNEQFF. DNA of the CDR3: TGTGCCAGCAGTTTAGAGTCCTACAATGAGCAGTTCTTC. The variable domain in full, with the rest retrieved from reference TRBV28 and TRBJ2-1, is DVKVTQSSRYLVKRTGEKVFLECVQDMDHENMFWYRQDPGLGLRLIYFSYDVKMKEKGDIPEGYSVSREKKERFSLILESASTNQTSMYLCASSLESYNEQFFGPGTRLTVL.

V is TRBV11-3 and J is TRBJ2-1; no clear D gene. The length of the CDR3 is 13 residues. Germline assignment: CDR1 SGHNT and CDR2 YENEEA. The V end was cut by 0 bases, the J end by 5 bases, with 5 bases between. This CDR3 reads CASSLDPNNEQFF. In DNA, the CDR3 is TGTGCCAGCAGCTTAGATCCCAACAATGAGCAGTTCTTC.

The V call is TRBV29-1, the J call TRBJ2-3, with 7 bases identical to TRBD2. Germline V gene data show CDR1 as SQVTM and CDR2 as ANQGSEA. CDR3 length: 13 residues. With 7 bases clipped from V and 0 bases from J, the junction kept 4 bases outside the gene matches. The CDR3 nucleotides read TGCAGCGGGAGCGGGGTTAGCACAGATACGCAGTATTTT. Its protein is CSGSGVSTDTQYF.

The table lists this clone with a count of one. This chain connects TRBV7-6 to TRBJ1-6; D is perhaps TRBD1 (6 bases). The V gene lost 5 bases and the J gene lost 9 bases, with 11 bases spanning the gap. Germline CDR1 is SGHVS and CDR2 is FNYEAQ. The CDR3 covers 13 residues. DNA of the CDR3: TGTGCCAGCAGCGCTAACAGGGTTTCACCCCTCCACTTT. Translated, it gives CASSANRVSPLHF.

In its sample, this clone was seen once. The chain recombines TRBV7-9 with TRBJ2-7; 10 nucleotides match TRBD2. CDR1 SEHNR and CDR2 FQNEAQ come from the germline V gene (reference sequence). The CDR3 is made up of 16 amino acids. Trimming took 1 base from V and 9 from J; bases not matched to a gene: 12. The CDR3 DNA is TGTGCCAGCAGCTTAGTTTGGAGCGGGAGGGAAGGGGGGCAGTACTTC. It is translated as CASSLVWSGREGGQYF.

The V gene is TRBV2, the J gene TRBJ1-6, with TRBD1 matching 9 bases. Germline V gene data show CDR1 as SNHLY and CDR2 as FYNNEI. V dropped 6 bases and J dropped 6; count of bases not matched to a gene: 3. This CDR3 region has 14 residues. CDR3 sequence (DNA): TGTGCCAGCAGGGGGGGACAGGGTAATTCACCCCTCCACTTT. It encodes CASRGGQGNSPLHF.

The CDR3 sequence: CASSATSGGAYNEQFF. CDR3 nucleotides: TGTGCCAGCAGCGCAACTAGCGGGGGGGCCTACAATGAGCAGTTCTTC. The chain couples TRBV7-3 to TRBJ2-1; 13 positions agree with TRBD2. The CDR3 has 16 residues. Germline V gene sequence: CDR1 SGHTA, CDR2 FQGTGA. V shed 5 bases, J shed 2 bases, and the junction held 3 bases outside the gene matches.

The CDR3 DNA is TGCGCCAGCAGCTTTCGACAGGCTGGGGCCAACGTCCTGACTTTC. Translated: CASSFRQAGANVLTF. V and J are TRBV5-1 and TRBJ2-6; D might be TRBD1 (6 bases). Germline V gene data show CDR1 as SGHRS and CDR2 as YFSETQ. Deletions cut 2 bases from V and 2 bases from J, with 8 bases between. The CDR3 runs to 15 residues.

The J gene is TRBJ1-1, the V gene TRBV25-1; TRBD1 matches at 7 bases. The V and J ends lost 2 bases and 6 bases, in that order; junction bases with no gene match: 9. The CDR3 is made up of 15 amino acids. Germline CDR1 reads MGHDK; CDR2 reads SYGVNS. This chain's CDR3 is CASSEPPGQAAEAFF. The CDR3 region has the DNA TGTGCCAGCAGTGAACCCCCCGGACAGGCCGCTGAAGCTTTCTTT.

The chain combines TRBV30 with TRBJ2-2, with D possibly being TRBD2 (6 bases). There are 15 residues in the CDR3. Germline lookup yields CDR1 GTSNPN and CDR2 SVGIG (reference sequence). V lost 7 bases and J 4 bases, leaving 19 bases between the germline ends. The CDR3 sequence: CASSTGGSVTGELFF. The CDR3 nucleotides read TGTGCCTCCTCAACCGGGGGTAGTGTCACCGGGGAGCTGTTTTTT.

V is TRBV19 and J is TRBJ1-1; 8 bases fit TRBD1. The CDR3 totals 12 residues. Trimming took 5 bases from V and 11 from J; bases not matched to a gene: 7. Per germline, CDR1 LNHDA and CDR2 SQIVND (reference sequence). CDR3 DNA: TGTGCCAGTAGTCCCGACAGGGGAAGGGCTTTCTTT. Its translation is CASSPDRGRAFF.

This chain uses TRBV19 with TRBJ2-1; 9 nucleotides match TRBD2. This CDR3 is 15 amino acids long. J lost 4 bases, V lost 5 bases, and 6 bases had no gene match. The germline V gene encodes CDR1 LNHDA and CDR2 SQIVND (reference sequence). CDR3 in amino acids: CASSSGLAFYNEQFF. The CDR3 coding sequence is TGTGCCAGTAGTTCGGGACTAGCCTTTTACAATGAGCAGTTCTTC.

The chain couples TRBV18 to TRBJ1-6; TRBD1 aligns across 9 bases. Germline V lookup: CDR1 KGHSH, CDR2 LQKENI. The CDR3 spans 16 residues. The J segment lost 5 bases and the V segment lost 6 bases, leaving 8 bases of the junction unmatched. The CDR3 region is CASSGQGGGDNSPLHF. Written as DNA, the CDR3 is TGTGCCAGCTCGGGACAGGGCGGAGGAGATAATTCACCCCTCCACTTT.

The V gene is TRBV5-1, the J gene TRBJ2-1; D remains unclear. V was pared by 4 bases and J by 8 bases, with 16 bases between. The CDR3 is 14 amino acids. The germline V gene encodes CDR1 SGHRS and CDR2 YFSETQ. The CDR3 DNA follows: TGCGCCAGCAGCCCGGGTGGATTGAATGATGAGCAGTTCTTC. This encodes CASSPGGLNDEQFF. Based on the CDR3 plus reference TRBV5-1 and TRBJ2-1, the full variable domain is KAGVTQTPRYLIKTRGQQVTLSCSPISGHRSVSWYQQTPGQGLQFLFEYFSETQRNKGNFPGRFSGRQFSNSRSEMNVSTLELGDSALYLCASSPGGLNDEQFFGPGTRLTVL.

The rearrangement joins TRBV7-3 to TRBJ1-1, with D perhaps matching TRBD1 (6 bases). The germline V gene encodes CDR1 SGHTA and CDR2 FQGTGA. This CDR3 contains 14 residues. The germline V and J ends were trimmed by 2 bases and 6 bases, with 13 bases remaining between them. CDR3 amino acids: CASSLQTGSPEAFF. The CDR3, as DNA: TGTGCCAGCAGCTTACAGACAGGCTCACCTGAAGCTTTCTTT.

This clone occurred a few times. CDR3 nucleotide sequence: TGTGCCAGTAGTAAGCAGGGCACCGAATTATACGAGCAGTACTTC. This codes for CASSKQGTELYEQYF. The V and J genes are TRBV19 and TRBJ2-7, with a weak D call TRBD1 (5 bases). V was clipped by 4 bases and J by 4 bases, with 17 bases between them. Looked up from germline, CDR1 is LNHDA and CDR2 is SQIVND (reference sequence). CDR3 size: 15 residues.

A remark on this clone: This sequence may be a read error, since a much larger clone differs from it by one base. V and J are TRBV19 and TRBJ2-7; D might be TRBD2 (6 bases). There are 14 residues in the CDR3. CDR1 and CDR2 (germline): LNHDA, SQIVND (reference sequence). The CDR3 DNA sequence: TGTGCCAGTAGTTCAAGGACTACTACCTACGAGCAGCACTTC. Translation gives CASSSRTTTYEQHF.

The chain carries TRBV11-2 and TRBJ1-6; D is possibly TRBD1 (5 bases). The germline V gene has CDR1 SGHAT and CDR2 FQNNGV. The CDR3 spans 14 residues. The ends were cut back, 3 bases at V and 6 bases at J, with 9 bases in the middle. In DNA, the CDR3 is TGTGCCAGCAGCTTGAACAGGTTTAATTCACCCCTCCACTTT. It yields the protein CASSLNRFNSPLHF.

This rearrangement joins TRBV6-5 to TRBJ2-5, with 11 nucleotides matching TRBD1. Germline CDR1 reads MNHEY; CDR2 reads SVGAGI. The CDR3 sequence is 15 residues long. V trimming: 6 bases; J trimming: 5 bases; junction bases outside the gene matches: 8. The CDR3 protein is CASSAGTGGYETQYF. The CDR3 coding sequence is TGTGCCAGCAGCGCGGGGACAGGGGGTTACGAGACCCAGTACTTC.

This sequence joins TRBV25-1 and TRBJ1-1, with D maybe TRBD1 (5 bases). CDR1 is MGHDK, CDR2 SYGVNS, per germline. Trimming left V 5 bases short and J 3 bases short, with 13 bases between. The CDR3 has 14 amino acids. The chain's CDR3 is CASSLRGLDTEAFF. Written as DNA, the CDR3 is TGTGCCAGCAGTCTTAGGGGTCTGGACACTGAAGCTTTCTTT.

The CDR3 protein is CASSLPTAANYGYTF. The CDR3 DNA sequence: TGTGCCAGCAGCTTACCGACAGCCGCCAACTATGGCTACACCTTC. The rearrangement links TRBV7-2 to TRBJ1-2, with D tentatively TRBD1 (5 bases). CDR3 size: 15 residues. Trimming took 2 bases from V and 2 from J, leaving 12 bases between them. Germline V CDR1 and CDR2: SGHTA, FQGNSA.

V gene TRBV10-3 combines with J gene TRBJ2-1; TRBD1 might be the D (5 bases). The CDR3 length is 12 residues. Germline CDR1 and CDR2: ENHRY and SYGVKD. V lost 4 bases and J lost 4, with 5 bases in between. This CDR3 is CAISGQYNEQFF. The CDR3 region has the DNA TGTGCCATCAGTGGACAGTACAATGAGCAGTTCTTC.

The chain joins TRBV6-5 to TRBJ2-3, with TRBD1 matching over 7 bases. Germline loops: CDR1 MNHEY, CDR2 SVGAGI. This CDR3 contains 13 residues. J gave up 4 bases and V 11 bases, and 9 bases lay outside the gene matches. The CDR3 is CASTGERSDTQYF. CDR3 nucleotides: TGTGCCTCAACAGGGGAGCGGTCAGATACGCAGTATTTT.

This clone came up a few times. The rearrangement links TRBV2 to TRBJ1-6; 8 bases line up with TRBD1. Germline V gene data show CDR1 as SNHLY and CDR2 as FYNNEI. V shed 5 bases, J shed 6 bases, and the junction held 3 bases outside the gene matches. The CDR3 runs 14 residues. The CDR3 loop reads CASSLTGVNSPLHF. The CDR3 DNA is TGTGCCAGCAGTCTGACAGGGGTTAATTCACCCCTCCACTTT.

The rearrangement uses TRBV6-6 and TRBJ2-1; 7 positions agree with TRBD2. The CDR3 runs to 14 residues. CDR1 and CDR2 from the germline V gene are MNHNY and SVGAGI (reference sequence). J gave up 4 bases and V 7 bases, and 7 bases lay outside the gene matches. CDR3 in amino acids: CASTGGGWYNEQFF. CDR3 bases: TGTGCCAGCACGGGGGGAGGGTGGTACAATGAGCAGTTCTTC.

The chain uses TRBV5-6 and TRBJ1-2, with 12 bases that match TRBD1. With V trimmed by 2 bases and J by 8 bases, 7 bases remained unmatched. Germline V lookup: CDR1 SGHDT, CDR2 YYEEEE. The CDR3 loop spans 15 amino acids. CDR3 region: CASSFPGQGARGYTF. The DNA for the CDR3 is TGTGCCAGCAGCTTCCCGGGACAGGGGGCCCGGGGCTACACCTTC.

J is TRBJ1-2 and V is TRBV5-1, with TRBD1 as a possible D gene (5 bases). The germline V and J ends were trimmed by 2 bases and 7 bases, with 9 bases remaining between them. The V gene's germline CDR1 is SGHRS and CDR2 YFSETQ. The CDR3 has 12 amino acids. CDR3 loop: CASSFFQGGYTF. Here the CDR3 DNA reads TGCGCCAGCAGCTTCTTCCAGGGTGGCTACACCTTC.

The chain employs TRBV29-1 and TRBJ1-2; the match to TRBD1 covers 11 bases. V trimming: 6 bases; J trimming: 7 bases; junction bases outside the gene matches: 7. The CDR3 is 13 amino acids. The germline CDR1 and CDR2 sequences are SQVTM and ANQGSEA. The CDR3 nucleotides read TGCAGCGTCCGGACAGGGGGCACAGGTGGCTACACCTTC. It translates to CSVRTGGTGGYTF.